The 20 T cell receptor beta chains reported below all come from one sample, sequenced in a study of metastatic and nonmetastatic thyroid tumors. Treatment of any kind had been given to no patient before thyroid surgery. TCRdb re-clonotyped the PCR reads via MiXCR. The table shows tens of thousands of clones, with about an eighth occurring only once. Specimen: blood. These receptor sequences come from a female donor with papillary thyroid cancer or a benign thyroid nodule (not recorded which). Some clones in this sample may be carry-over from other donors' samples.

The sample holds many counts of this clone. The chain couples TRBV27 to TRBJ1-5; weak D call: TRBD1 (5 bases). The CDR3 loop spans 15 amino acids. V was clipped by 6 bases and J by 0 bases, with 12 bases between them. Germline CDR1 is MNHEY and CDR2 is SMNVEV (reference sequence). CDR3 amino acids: CASSDRPYSNQPQHF. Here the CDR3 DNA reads TGTGCCAGCAGCGACAGACCTTATAGCAATCAGCCCCAGCATTTT.

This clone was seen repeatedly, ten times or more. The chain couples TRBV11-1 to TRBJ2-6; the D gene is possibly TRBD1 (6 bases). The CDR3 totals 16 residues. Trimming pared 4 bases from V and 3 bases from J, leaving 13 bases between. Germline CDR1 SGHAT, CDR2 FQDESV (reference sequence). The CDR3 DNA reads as TGTGCCAGCAGCTGGGGTGGGGGCTTTGGGGCCAACGTCCTGACTTTC. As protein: CASSWGGGFGANVLTF.

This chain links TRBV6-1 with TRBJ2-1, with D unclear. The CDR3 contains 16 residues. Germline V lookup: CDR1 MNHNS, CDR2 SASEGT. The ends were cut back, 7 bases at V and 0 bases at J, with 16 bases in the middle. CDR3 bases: TGTGCCAGCATCCCAAGCGACGGTTCCTCCTACAATGAGCAGTTCTTC. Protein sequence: CASIPSDGSSYNEQFF.

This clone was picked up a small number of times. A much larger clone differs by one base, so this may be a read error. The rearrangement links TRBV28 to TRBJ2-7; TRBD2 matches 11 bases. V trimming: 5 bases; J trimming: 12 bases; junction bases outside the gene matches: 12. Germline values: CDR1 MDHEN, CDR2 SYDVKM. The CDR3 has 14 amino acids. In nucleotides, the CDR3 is TGTGCCAGCAGTAAACTAGCGGGAGCCCACGATCGGTACTTC. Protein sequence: CASSKLAGAHDRYF.

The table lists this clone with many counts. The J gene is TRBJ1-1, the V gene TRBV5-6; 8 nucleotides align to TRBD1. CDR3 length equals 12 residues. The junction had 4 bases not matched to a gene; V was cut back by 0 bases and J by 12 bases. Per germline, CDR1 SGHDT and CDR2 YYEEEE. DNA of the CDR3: TGTGCCAGCAGCTTGGACAGGGGGGTGACTTTCTTT. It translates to CASSLDRGVTFF. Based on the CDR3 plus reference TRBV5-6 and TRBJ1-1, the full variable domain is DAGVTQSPTHLIKTRGQQVTLRCSPKSGHDTVSWYQQALGQGPQFIFQYYEEEERQRGNFPDRFSGHQFPNYSSELNVNALLLGDSALYLCASSLDRGVTFFGQGTRLTVV.

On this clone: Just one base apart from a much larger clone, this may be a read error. The CDR3 DNA is TGTGCCAGCAGCACTGCACCGAGCGGGGCCCAGTACTTC. Its translation: CASSTAPSGAQYF. This chain uses TRBV27 with TRBJ2-5; 7 nucleotides match TRBD2. V trimming: 6 bases; J trimming: 9 bases; junction bases outside the gene matches: 10. This CDR3 has 13 residues. Germline V gene sequence: CDR1 MNHEY, CDR2 SMNVEV (reference sequence).

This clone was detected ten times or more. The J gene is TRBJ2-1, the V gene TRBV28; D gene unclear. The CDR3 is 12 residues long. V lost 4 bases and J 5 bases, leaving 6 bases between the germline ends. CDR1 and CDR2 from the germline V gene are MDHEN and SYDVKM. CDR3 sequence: CASSWVNNEQFF. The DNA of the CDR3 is TGTGCCAGCAGTTGGGTTAACAATGAGCAGTTCTTC.

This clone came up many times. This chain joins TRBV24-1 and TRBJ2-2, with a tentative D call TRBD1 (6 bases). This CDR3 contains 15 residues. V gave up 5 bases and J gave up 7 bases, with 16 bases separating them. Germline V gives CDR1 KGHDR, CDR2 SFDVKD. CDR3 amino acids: CATSVGTRRDGELFF. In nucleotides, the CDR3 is TGTGCCACCAGTGTCGGGACAAGAAGGGACGGGGAGCTGTTTTTT.

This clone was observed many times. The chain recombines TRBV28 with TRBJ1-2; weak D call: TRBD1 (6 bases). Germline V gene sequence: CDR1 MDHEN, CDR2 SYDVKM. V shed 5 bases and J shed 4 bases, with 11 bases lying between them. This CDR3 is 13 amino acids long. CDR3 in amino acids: CASSRGRGYGYTF. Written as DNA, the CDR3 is TGTGCCAGCAGTCGGGGCAGGGGCTATGGCTACACCTTC.

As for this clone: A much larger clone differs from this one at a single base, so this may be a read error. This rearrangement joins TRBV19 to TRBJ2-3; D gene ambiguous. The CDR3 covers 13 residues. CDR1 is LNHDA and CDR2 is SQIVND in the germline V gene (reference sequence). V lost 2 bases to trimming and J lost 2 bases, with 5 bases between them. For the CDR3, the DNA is TGTGCCAGTAGTATATGGGCCACAGATACGCAGTATTTT. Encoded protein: CASSIWATDTQYF.

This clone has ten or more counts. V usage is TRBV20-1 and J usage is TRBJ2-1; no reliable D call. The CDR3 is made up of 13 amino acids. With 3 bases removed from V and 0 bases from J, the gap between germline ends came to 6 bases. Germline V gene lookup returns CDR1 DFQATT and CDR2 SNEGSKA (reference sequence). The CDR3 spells CSARVLSYNEQFF. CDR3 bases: TGCAGTGCTAGGGTCCTCTCCTACAATGAGCAGTTCTTC.

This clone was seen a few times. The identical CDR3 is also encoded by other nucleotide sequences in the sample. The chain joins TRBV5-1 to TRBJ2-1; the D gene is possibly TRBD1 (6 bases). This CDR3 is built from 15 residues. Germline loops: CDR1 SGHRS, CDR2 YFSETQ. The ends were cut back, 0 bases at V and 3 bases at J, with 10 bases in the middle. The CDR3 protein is CASSLDQGLYNEQFF. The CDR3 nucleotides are TGCGCCAGCAGCTTGGACCAGGGGCTCTACAATGAGCAGTTCTTC.

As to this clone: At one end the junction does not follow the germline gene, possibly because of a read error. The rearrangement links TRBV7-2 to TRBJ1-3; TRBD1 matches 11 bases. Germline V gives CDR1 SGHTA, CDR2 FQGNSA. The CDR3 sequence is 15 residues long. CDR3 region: CASSLGGTGGNTVYF. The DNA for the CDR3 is TGTGCCAGCAGCTTAGGAGGGACAGGGGGAAACACCGTATATTTT.

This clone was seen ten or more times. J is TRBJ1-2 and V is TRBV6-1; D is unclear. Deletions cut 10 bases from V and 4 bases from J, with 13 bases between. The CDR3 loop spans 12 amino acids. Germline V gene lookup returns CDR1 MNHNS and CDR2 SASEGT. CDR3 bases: TGTGCCACCGAGGGAGAGGGCTATGGCTACACCTTC. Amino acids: CATEGEGYGYTF.

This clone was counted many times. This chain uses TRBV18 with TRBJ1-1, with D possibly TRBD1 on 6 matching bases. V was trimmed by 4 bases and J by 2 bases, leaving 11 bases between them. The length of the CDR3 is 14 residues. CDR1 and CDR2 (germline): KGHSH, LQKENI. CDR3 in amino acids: CASSHQDRNTEAFF. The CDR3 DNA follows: TGTGCCAGCTCACACCAGGACAGAAACACTGAAGCTTTCTTT.

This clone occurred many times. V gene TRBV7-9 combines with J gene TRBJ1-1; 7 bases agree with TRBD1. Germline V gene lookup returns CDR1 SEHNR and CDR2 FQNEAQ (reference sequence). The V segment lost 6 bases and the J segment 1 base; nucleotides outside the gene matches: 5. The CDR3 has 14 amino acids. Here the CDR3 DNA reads TGTGCCAGCAGACAACAGGGGAGGAACACTGAAGCTTTCTTT. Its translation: CASRQQGRNTEAFF.

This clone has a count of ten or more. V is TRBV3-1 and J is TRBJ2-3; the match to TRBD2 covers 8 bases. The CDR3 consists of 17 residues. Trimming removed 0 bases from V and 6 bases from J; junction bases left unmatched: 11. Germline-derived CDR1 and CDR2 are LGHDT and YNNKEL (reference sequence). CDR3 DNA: TGTGCCAGCAGCCAAGATCGAGGTAGCGGGACATGGGATACGCAGTATTTT. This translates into CASSQDRGSGTWDTQYF.

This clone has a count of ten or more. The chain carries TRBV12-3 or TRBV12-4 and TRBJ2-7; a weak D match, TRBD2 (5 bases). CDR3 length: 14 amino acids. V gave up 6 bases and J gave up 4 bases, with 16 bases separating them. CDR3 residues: CASRPSGIGYEQYF. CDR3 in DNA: TGTGCCAGCAGACCTTCGGGGATTGGGTACGAGCAGTACTTC.

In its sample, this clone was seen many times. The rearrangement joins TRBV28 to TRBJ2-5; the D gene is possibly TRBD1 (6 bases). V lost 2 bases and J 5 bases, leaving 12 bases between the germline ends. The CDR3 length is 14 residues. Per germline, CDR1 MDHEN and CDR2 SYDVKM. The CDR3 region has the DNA TGTGCCAGCAGTTTAGGGGGCGCGTTGGAGACCCAGTACTTC. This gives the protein CASSLGGALETQYF. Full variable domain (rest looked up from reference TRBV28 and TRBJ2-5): DVKVTQSSRYLVKRTGEKVFLECVQDMDHENMFWYRQDPGLGLRLIYFSYDVKMKEKGDIPEGYSVSREKKERFSLILESASTNQTSMYLCASSLGGALETQYFGPGTRLLVL.

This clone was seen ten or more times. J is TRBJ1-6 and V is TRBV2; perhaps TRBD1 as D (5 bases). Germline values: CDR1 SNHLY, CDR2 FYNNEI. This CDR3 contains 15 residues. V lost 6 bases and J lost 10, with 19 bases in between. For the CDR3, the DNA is TGTGCCAGCAGAAAACAGGCGCCAGGAGGATCACCCCTCCACTTT. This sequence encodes CASRKQAPGGSPLHF.